These T cell receptor beta chains were read from a single sample in a study of lymphopenia after photon versus proton radiotherapy. Using immunoSEQ multiplex PCR, the repertoire was profiled, and TCRdb retains in-frame clones only, with some absent. In the table there are 150,000 to 200,000 clones, approximately 86% of which are singletons. Material: peripheral blood, obtained from a patient treated with photon-based radiotherapy. These receptors came from a man between 45 and 60 years old with gastric cancer. CDR3s include the opening cysteine and the closing phenylalanine or tryptophan. D genes are given only for firm matches. The size entry is marked missing in some rows and otherwise reads once, few, many or a size class.

j_call | clone_size | v_call | d_call | cdr3_aa | cdr3_nt
TRBJ1-2 | . | TRBV19 | . | CASSIRGWQNGYTF | TGTGCCAGTAGTATAAGGGGCTGGCAGAATGGCTACACCTTC
TRBJ2-3 | . | TRBV11-2 | TRBD1 | CASSSHRGSQDTQYF | TGTGCCAGCAGCTCCCACAGGGGAAGTCAAGATACGCAGTATTTT
TRBJ1-1 | . | TRBV19 | . | CASRRTDVQEAFF | TGTGCCAGCCGACGGACAGACGTCCAGGAAGCTTTCTTT
TRBJ2-7 | . | TRBV27 | . | CASRTGLYEQYF | TGTGCCAGCAGAACAGGTCTCTACGAGCAGTACTTC
TRBJ1-1 | once | TRBV11-2 | TRBD1 | CASSVTGVLPEAFF | TGTGCCAGCAGCGTGACAGGGGTATTGCCTGAAGCTTTCTTT
TRBJ1-1 | once | TRBV7-8 | . | CASSLAGAPNTEAFF | TGTGCCAGCAGCCTGGCAGGAGCCCCGAACACTGAAGCTTTCTTT
TRBJ1-5 | . | TRBV28 | . | CASSTNRDSEGKYSNQPQHF | TGTGCCAGCAGTACCAACAGGGATTCAGAAGGGAAGTATAGCAATCAGCCCCAGCATTTT
TRBJ1-2 | . | TRBV27 | TRBD1 | CASSLRGDRGKYGYTF | TGTGCCAGCAGTTTAAGGGGGGACAGAGGGAAGTATGGCTACACCTTC
TRBJ2-1 | . | TRBV7-9 | TRBD1 | CASSEDRGNEQFF | TGTGCCAGCAGCGAGGACAGGGGCAATGAGCAGTTCTTC
TRBJ1-1 | . | TRBV18 | . | CASSPREGDTEAFF | TGTGCCAGCTCACCACGAGAAGGGGACACTGAAGCTTTCTTT
TRBJ1-1 | . | TRBV14 | . | CASSQDAGGLRRPEAFF | TGTGCCAGCAGCCAAGACGCGGGGGGACTCCGGCGGCCTGAAGCTTTCTTT
TRBJ2-3 | . | TRBV29-1 | TRBD2 | CSVEGGLAGTDTQYF | TGCAGCGTTGAAGGGGGACTAGCTGGAACAGATACGCAGTATTTT
TRBJ1-2 | . | TRBV27 | . | CASSNLGSRGYTF | TGTGCCAGCAGTAACCTGGGTTCCCGGGGCTACACCTTC
TRBJ2-7 | . | TRBV27 | . | CASSFSRGATYEQYF | TGTGCCAGCAGTTTCTCCCGGGGTGCTACCTACGAGCAGTACTTC
TRBJ1-1 | . | TRBV28 | TRBD1 | CASRGTGEAFF | TGTGCCAGCAGGGGGACAGGAGAAGCTTTCTTT
TRBJ2-7 | . | TRBV7-2 | TRBD2 | CASSLGGLGTSTSYEQYF | TGTGCCAGCAGCTTAGGGGGGTTAGGGACTAGCACGTCCTACGAGCAGTACTTC
TRBJ2-3 | . | TRBV5-6 | . | CASSLTYSPDTQYF | TGTGCCAGCAGCCTAACATATAGCCCAGATACGCAGTATTTT
TRBJ2-5 | . | TRBV7-2 | TRBD2 | CASSLAGGRETQYF | TGTGCCAGCAGCTTAGCGGGAGGGCGGGAGACCCAGTACTTC
TRBJ2-1 | . | TRBV2 | TRBD2 | CASSESAGRDNEQFF | TGTGCCAGCAGTGAATCGGCAGGGAGGGACAATGAGCAGTTCTTC
TRBJ2-7 | once | TRBV30 | . | CAWTREGLAPTYEQYF | TGTGCCTGGACCCGCGAGGGGCTAGCGCCCACCTACGAGCAGTACTTC
TRBJ1-1 | many | TRBV11-2 | TRBD1 | CASSPRDRENTEAFF | TGTGCCAGCAGCCCAAGGGACAGGGAGAACACTGAAGCTTTCTTT
TRBJ2-2 | once | TRBV7-9 | . | CASSSPAGRSTGELFF | TGTGCCAGCAGCTCCCCCGCGGGGAGGAGCACCGGGGAGCTGTTTTTT
TRBJ2-2 | . | TRBV19 | TRBD2 | CASVLAGGSTGELFF | TGTGCCAGTGTACTAGCGGGAGGTAGCACCGGGGAGCTGTTTTTT
TRBJ2-1 | . | TRBV15 | . | CATSRQDSSYNEQFF | TGTGCCACCAGCAGGCAGGACTCCTCCTACAATGAGCAGTTCTTC
TRBJ2-7 | . | TRBV18 | TRBD2 | CASSPPGLGVYEQYF | TGTGCCAGCTCACCTCCGGGACTAGGTGTCTACGAGCAGTACTTC